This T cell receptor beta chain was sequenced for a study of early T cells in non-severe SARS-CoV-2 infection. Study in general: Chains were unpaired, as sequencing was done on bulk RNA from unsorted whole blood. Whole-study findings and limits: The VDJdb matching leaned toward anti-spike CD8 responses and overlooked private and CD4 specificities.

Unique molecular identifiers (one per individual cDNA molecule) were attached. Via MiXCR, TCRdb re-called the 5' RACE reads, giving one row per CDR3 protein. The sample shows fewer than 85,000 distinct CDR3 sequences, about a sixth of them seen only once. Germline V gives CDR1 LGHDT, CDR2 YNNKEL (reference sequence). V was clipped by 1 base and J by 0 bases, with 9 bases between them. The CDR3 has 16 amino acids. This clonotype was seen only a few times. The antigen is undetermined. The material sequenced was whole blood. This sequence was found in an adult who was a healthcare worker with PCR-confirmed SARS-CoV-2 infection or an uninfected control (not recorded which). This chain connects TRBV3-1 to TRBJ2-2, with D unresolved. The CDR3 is CASSQVETPNTGELFF. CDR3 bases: TGTGCCAGCAGCCAAGTGGAGACACCGAACACCGGGGAGCTGTTTTTT.